This TCR beta chain was obtained from a study of blood T cell repertoires in COVID-19. Libraries were prepared by immunoSEQ multiplex PCR; TCRdb keeps only in-frame clonotypes and omits some of them. The sample comprises some 40,000 clones, approximately 80% of which are singletons, and around 13% rests with the top ten. This CDR3 region has 14 residues. Germline V gene lookup returns CDR1 LNHDA and CDR2 SQIVND (reference sequence). Trimming shortened V by 7 bases and J by 1 base, and 13 bases separated the two germline ends. This sequence was found in a man between 50 and 59 years old with active or convalescent COVID-19. The genes are TRBV19 and TRBJ1-1; no firm D call. Sequencing was carried out using peripheral blood. This CDR3 is CASTRRDWNTEAFF. In nucleotides, the CDR3 is TGTGCCAGTACGAGGAGAGACTGGAACACTGAAGCTTTCTTT. The full variable domain, completed using reference TRBV19 and TRBJ1-1, is DGGITQSPKYLFRKEGQNVTLSCEQNLNHDAMYWYRQDPGQGLRLIYYSQIVNDFQKGDIAEGYSVSREKKESFPLTVTSAQKNPTAFYLCASTRRDWNTEAFFGQGTRLTVV.